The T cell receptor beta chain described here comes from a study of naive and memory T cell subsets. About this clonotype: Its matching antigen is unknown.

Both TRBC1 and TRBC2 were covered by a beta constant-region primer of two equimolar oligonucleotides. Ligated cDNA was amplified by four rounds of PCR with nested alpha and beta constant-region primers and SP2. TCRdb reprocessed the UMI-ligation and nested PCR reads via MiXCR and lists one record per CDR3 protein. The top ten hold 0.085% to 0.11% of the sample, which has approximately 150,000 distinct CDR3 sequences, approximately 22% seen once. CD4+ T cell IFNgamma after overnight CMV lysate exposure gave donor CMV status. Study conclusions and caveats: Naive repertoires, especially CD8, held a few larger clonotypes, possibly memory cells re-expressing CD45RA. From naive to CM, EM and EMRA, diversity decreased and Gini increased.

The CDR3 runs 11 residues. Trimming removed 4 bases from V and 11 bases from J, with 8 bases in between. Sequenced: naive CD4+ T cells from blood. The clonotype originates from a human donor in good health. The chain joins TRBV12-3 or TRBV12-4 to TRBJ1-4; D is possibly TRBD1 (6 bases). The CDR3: CASSYRVKLFF. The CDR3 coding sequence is TGTGCCAGCAGTTACAGGGTTAAACTGTTTTTT.